This is a list of T cell receptor beta chains from one sample in a study of long-term antiretroviral therapy in people with HIV. Clones were read by immunoSEQ multiplex PCR, and TCRdb kept only the in-frame ones, dropping some. Of under 20,000 clones listed, nearly 80% were seen once; the top ten hold roughly an eighth. The material sequenced was unsorted PBMCs, taken 0.3 years after starting antiretroviral therapy. The origin of the receptors is a woman aged 45-59 years with HIV. Each CDR3 is given with its conserved first and last residue. D genes are given only for firm matches. Only part of the rows carry a size: once, few, many, or a class if the clone is expanded.

cdr3_nt cdr3_aa clone_size d_call j_call cdr3_length v_call
TGTGCCAGCAGCTTGGGGCAGGGGTACCAAGAGACCCAGTACTTC CASSLGQGYQETQYF - - TRBJ2-5 15 TRBV5-6
TGTGCCAGCAGCTGGGGTTTCCAAGAGACCCAGTACTTC CASSWGFQETQYF - - TRBJ2-5 13 TRBV6-5
TGTGCCAGCAGCGTAGACGTTAGGTCGAACACCGGGGAGCTGTTTTTT CASSVDVRSNTGELFF - - TRBJ2-2 16 TRBV9
TGTGCCAGCTCACCAGGACTAGCGGGGGGGCCGCGGGAGACCCAGTACTTC CASSPGLAGGPRETQYF once TRBD2 TRBJ2-5 17 TRBV18
TGTGCCAGCAGCTTAGGCGAGAGAGAGGGGCAAGAGACCCAGTACTTC CASSLGEREGQETQYF few - TRBJ2-5 16 TRBV7-7
TGTGCCAGCAGCTACAGGGAGGGGTATGGCTACACCTTC CASSYREGYGYTF - - TRBJ1-2 13 TRBV7-2
TGTGCCAGTGATCGGGGCGGCGGCTATGGCTACACCTTC CASDRGGGYGYTF few - TRBJ1-2 13 TRBV9
TGTGCCAGCTCACTAGCGGCACCCTATAAGTATTTT CASSLAAPYKYF - - TRBJ2-3 12 TRBV18
TGCGCCAGCAGCGGCAGGGGGCTGGTGGCCCAGTACTTC CASSGRGLVAQYF - TRBD1 TRBJ2-5 13 TRBV5-1
TGTGCCAGCAGCTTAAGGAAACTAGCGTCCCTCACCGGGGAGCTGTTTTTT CASSLRKLASLTGELFF - TRBD2 TRBJ2-2 17 TRBV5-6
TGTGCCAGCAGCTTAGGGGGGATGAACACTGAAGCTTTCTTT CASSLGGMNTEAFF - - TRBJ1-1 14 TRBV5-4
TGCGCCAGCAGCCTCCCAAGGGGTACTGAAGCTTTCTTT CASSLPRGTEAFF once - TRBJ1-1 13 TRBV4-1
TGTGCCAGCAGCTTAGGGGTCACAGATACGCAGTATTTT CASSLGVTDTQYF - - TRBJ2-3 13 TRBV7-2
TGTGCCAGTAGTATAGTTGGCAGGAGATACACAGATACGCAGTATTTT CASSIVGRRYTDTQYF - - TRBJ2-3 16 TRBV19
TGCAGCGTTGTGCCCGAGCAGTCGAACACCGGGGAGCTGTTTTTT CSVVPEQSNTGELFF - - TRBJ2-2 15 TRBV29-1
TGCGCCAGCAGCTTGGGGGACACCCAAGAGACCCAGTACTTC CASSLGDTQETQYF once - TRBJ2-5 14 TRBV5-1
TGTGCCAGCAGTTCAGGGGGCAATCAGCCCCAGCATTTT CASSSGGNQPQHF - - TRBJ1-5 13 TRBV28
TGTGCCTGGAGGCGGAAAGGGGAGACTGAAGCTTTCTTT CAWRRKGETEAFF - - TRBJ1-1 13 TRBV30
TGTGCCAGTAGCCCTCGAGGGGATGTGGCCAACGTCCTGACTTTC CASSPRGDVANVLTF - - TRBJ2-6 15 TRBV19
TGTGCCAGCAGCGTAACCTTTGTTGGGCGGACGCCGAACTATGGCTACACCTTC CASSVTFVGRTPNYGYTF - - TRBJ1-2 18 TRBV9
TGCGCCAGCAGCTTACCAGAGGGACTAGCTTGGGTGGAGGAGACCCAGTACTTC CASSLPEGLAWVEETQYF - TRBD2 TRBJ2-5 18 TRBV5-1
TGTGCCAGCTCACCGGGGTTTGTTGAGCAGTTCTTC CASSPGFVEQFF once - TRBJ2-1 12 TRBV18
TGTGCCAGCACCGATTTACCCGGGACACCATTATTCAATGAGCAGTTCTTC CASTDLPGTPLFNEQFF - - TRBJ2-1 17 TRBV11-1
TGTGCCTGGGGGGACGGACGAAACACCATATATTTT CAWGDGRNTIYF - - TRBJ1-3 12 TRBV30
TGTGCCAGCAGCTCAGTCGCGGGGCGGGAGACCCAGTACTTC CASSSVAGRETQYF - - TRBJ2-5 14 TRBV9
TGTGCCAGCTCACGCGAACAAAACACTGAAGCTTTCTTT CASSREQNTEAFF - - TRBJ1-1 13 TRBV18
TGTGCCAGTAGTATTTCGTCCCGGGACATTTACGAGCAGTACTTC CASSISSRDIYEQYF - - TRBJ2-7 15 TRBV19
TGCAGCGTTGAAGGCGGGGAGAGGTATGGCTACACCTTC CSVEGGERYGYTF few - TRBJ1-2 13 TRBV29-1
TGTGCCAGCAGCCAAGAGGGGGGGCGCACCGGGGAGCTGTTTTTT CASSQEGGRTGELFF - - TRBJ2-2 15 TRBV7-3
TGTGCCAGCAGCCGCGGCGGCGGGGGGAACACAGATACGCAGTATTTT CASSRGGGGNTDTQYF - TRBD2 TRBJ2-3 16 TRBV7-6
TGTGCCAGCAGCTTAGCAAGCGCGGGGGGTACCGGGGAGCTGTTTTTT CASSLASAGGTGELFF - TRBD2 TRBJ2-2 16 TRBV7-7
TGTGCCTGGAGTTTTTGGACTGAAGCTTTCTTT CAWSFWTEAFF - - TRBJ1-1 11 TRBV30
TGTGCCACCAGCAGAGGCCCCGGGACAGCGACCTACGAGCAGTACTTC CATSRGPGTATYEQYF few TRBD1 TRBJ2-7 16 TRBV15
TGTGCCAGCAGCCCTAGCGGGGGTGATGAAGAGACCCAGTACTTC CASSPSGGDEETQYF once TRBD2 TRBJ2-5 15 TRBV13
TGTGCCACCAGCAGAGATAGGGACAGTTATGGCTACACCTTC CATSRDRDSYGYTF - TRBD1 TRBJ1-2 14 TRBV15
TGTGCCAGCAGCGGGGCAGGGGTGGGTGAGACCCAGTACTTC CASSGAGVGETQYF - - TRBJ2-5 14 TRBV2
TGTGCCAGCAGCCCTGGGCCCGACATTGACTATGGCTACACCTTC CASSPGPDIDYGYTF - - TRBJ1-2 15 TRBV7-3
TGTGCCAGCAGCTTAGCGCGGGGTCAGGTAAACATTCAGTACTTC CASSLARGQVNIQYF - - TRBJ2-4 15 TRBV7-9
TGTGCCAGCAGTTTGTGGGGGAGGGGATCCTATAATTCACCCCTCCACTTT CASSLWGRGSYNSPLHF - - TRBJ1-6 17 TRBV27
TGTGCCAGTAGGTTTCGGACGAGGGATGGCTACACCTTC CASRFRTRDGYTF - - TRBJ1-2 13 TRBV5-6
TGTGCCAGCAGCCTCGGGGGGTGGGCTTTCTTT CASSLGGWAFF - - TRBJ1-1 11 TRBV4-2
TGCGCCAGCAGCATACAGACAGGCTTGAACACTGAAGCTTTCTTT CASSIQTGLNTEAFF - - TRBJ1-1 15 TRBV5-1
TGCGCCAGCCGTGTTAACTACGATGAGCAGTTCTTC CASRVNYDEQFF - - TRBJ2-1 12 TRBV5-1
TGTGCCACCAGCAGAAGCAACTCAGGAAAAAACATTCAGTACTTC CATSRSNSGKNIQYF - - TRBJ2-4 15 TRBV15
TGTGCCAGCAGTGACGGTATCGGGGGCAAGAACACTGAAGCTTTCTTT CASSDGIGGKNTEAFF few - TRBJ1-1 16 TRBV6-4
TGCGCCAGCAGCGGCACGGGGGGGGGCGCCGCAACTAATGAAAAACTGTTTTTT CASSGTGGGAATNEKLFF - - TRBJ1-4 18 TRBV4-1